The 20 T cell receptor beta chains below were found in one sample sequenced in a study of blood T cells in healthy people across ages. A second about 7 to 12 cycle PCR used barcoded and J-beta primers. TCRdb redid the calling of the 5' RACE reads with MiXCR, one entry per CDR3 protein. The profile shows around 870,000 distinct CDR3 sequences, around 26% of them singletons. The sample taken for sequencing was blood. The receptors derive from a woman of 80 years or more in good health.

The chain employs TRBV20-1 and TRBJ1-5; 7 bases agree with TRBD1. Germline CDR1 reads DFQATT; CDR2 reads SNEGSKA (reference sequence). After removal of 2 bases from V and 4 bases from J, the junction contained 11 bases not matched to a gene. CDR3 length: 16 residues. CDR3 DNA: TGCAGTGCTAGACAGGGGACAGCTCGGAAAAATCAGCCCCAGCATTTT. It encodes CSARQGTARKNQPQHF.

This clonotype has a count of ten or more. The J gene is TRBJ2-5, the V gene TRBV11-3, with 7 positions matching TRBD1. The germline V gene has CDR1 SGHNT and CDR2 YENEEA. The CDR3 length is 13 residues. With 5 bases clipped from V and 5 bases from J, the junction kept 5 bases outside the gene matches. This chain's CDR3 is CASSQGVFETQYF. In DNA form, the CDR3 reads TGTGCCAGCAGCCAGGGGGTATTCGAGACCCAGTACTTC.

This clonotype appeared a single time. A much more abundant neighbour one base away suggests this may be a read error. The V gene is TRBV11-2, the J gene TRBJ2-3; perhaps TRBD2 as D (7 bases). Germline CDR1 reads SGHAT; CDR2 reads FQNNGV. The CDR3 has 18 residues. V lost 1 base and J 2 bases, leaving 19 bases between the germline ends. The DNA for the CDR3 is TGTGCCAGCAGCTTAGGATTGGGGCGGGGGCCTATCACAGATACGCAGTATTTT. Amino acids: CASSLGLGRGPITDTQYF.

This clonotype was detected ten times or more. This chain connects TRBV5-1 to TRBJ1-2; D is unclear. Trimming took off 0 bases at V and 6 bases at J, with 18 bases between the two ends. The length of the CDR3 is 16 residues. Germline CDR1 is SGHRS and CDR2 is YFSETQ. CDR3 loop: CASSLGISRGGDGYTF. The CDR3 DNA is TGCGCCAGCAGCTTGGGGATCAGTAGAGGCGGCGATGGCTACACCTTC.

A few counts support this clonotype. A far more abundant clone sits one base away, making this likely a read error. The rearrangement uses TRBV5-1 and TRBJ2-5; D could derive from TRBD1 or TRBD2 (5 bases each). The CDR3 runs 14 residues. Germline CDR1 SGHRS, CDR2 YFSETQ. The CDR3 DNA sequence: TGCGCCAACAGCCCCGGGACGTCCCAAGAGACCCAGTACTTC. Translating gives CANSPGTSQETQYF.

The rearrangement uses TRBV7-2 and TRBJ1-4; no clear D. The length of the CDR3 is 14 residues. CDR1 and CDR2 from the germline V gene are SGHTA and FQGNSA. V dropped 6 bases and J dropped 2 bases, with 10 bases sitting between them. CDR3 in amino acids: CASRSGPTNEKLFF. CDR3 DNA sequence: TGTGCCAGCAGGTCCGGGCCCACTAATGAAAAACTGTTTTTT.

This clonotype came up many times. The rearrangement uses TRBV20-1 and TRBJ2-7; the D is unclear. The ends were cut back, 2 bases at V and 4 bases at J, with 9 bases in the middle. The CDR3 has 12 residues. The germline V gene encodes CDR1 DFQATT and CDR2 SNEGSKA (reference sequence). Written as DNA, the CDR3 is TGCAGTGCTAGACCTGGTTTTTACGAGCAGTACTTC. It specifies CSARPGFYEQYF.

The CDR3 DNA reads as TGCGCCAGCAGCTTGGGACTTCCTACCGGGGAGCTGTTTTTT. Translating gives CASSLGLPTGELFF. The V gene is TRBV5-1, the J gene TRBJ2-2; D remains ambiguous. CDR1 SGHRS and CDR2 YFSETQ come from the germline V gene. V shed 0 bases and J shed 5 bases, with 8 bases lying between them. The CDR3 covers 14 residues.

This clonotype was counted ten times or more. The genes are TRBV4-3 and TRBJ1-2, with TRBD1 matching 10 bases. The CDR3 runs to 15 residues. CDR1 and CDR2 (germline): LGHNA, YSLEER. V dropped 4 bases and J dropped 4; count of bases not matched to a gene: 6. The CDR3 region is CASSRSRTGGYGYTF. The CDR3 region has the DNA TGCGCCAGCAGCCGAAGTCGGACAGGGGGCTATGGCTACACCTTC.

About this clonotype itself: Just one base apart from a much larger clone, this may be a read error. The chain couples TRBV6-1 to TRBJ2-1; TRBD2 agrees at 9 bases. CDR3 length: 15 amino acids. Germline V gives CDR1 MNHNS, CDR2 SASEGT. The CDR3, as DNA: TGTGCCAGCATCCTACGGGCTAGCGGGGAGTATGAGCGGTTCTTC. Protein product: CASILRASGEYERFF.

This clonotype was recorded a few times. The rearrangement uses TRBV6-1 and TRBJ2-7; 8 bases are shared with TRBD2. Trimming took 2 bases from V and 6 from J; bases not matched to a gene: 9. Germline CDR1 MNHNS, CDR2 SASEGT. This CDR3 spans 15 amino acids. CDR3 sequence (DNA): TGTGCCAGCAGTGAATTGAAACGGGGGGGCCGCGAGCAGTACTTC. Its protein is CASSELKRGGREQYF.

This clonotype showed up many times. The chain has TRBV6-6 and TRBJ2-5, with D possibly being TRBD1 (7 bases). The CDR3 runs 15 residues. V lost 4 bases to trimming and J lost 5 bases, with 17 bases between them. Germline V lookup: CDR1 MNHNY, CDR2 SVGAGI (reference sequence). The CDR3 coding sequence is TGTGCCAGCAGTTGGATCGGACAGGCGGGGGAGACCCAGTACTTC. This encodes CASSWIGQAGETQYF.

This clonotype was seen many times. The genes are TRBV20-1 and TRBJ1-2; no clear D. Looked up from germline, CDR1 is DFQATT and CDR2 is SNEGSKA (reference sequence). The V end lost 3 bases, the J end lost 5 bases, and 13 bases lay between the germline ends. This CDR3 is built from 13 residues. The CDR3 coding sequence is TGCAGTGCTAGTGTCCATGGAGGGTATGGCTACACCTTC. Its translation: CSASVHGGYGYTF.

As regards this clonotype: A much larger clone differs by one base, so this may be a read error. V and J are TRBV10-3 and TRBJ2-7; 7 bases are shared with TRBD1. The length of the CDR3 is 12 residues. From germline, CDR1 is ENHRY and CDR2 SYGVKD. Trimming cost V 3 bases and J 6 bases; bases outside gene matches: 2. CDR3 in amino acids: CAISEHRGEQYV. DNA of the CDR3: TGTGCCATCAGTGAACACAGGGGCGAGCAGTACGTC.

This clonotype was picked up many times. This chain connects TRBV7-9 to TRBJ2-1; 9 nucleotides line up with TRBD1. V lost 7 bases and J lost 2; bases outside the gene matches: 3. The CDR3 is 14 residues long. The germline V gene encodes CDR1 SEHNR and CDR2 FQNEAQ (reference sequence). CDR3 DNA: TGTGCCAGCAAAGGACAGGGGACCTACAATGAGCAGTTCTTC. Its translation is CASKGQGTYNEQFF.

This chain uses TRBV7-9 with TRBJ1-2; D call uncertain. V lost 2 bases to trimming and J lost 6 bases, with 10 bases between them. The CDR3 runs to 13 residues. CDR1 is SEHNR and CDR2 is FQNEAQ in the germline V gene (reference sequence). In DNA form, the CDR3 reads TGTGCCAGCAGCTTACGGGGTTCGGATGGCTACACCTTC. Translated, it gives CASSLRGSDGYTF.

Note on this clonotype: The junction and the germline gene differ at one end; a read error may be behind it. This sequence joins TRBV5-1 and TRBJ1-5; D is perhaps TRBD1 (5 bases). Germline V gene data show CDR1 as SGHRS and CDR2 as YFSETQ. This CDR3 is built from 15 residues. Written as DNA, the CDR3 is TGCGCCGGCAGCTTGTGGTCCAGGGAAGATCAGCCCCAGCATTTT. It translates to CAGSLWSREDQPQHF.

Ten or more counts support this clonotype. This rearrangement joins TRBV7-2 to TRBJ2-2; D is possibly TRBD2 (6 bases). This CDR3 comprises 15 residues. CDR1 SGHTA and CDR2 FQGNSA come from the germline V gene. Trimming cost V 4 bases and J 0 bases, with 9 bases left between them. The CDR3, as DNA: TGTGCCAGCAGCTCTAGCGCTTCGAACACCGGGGAGCTGTTTTTT. As protein: CASSSSASNTGELFF.

The gene calls are TRBV20-1 and TRBJ2-7; D might be TRBD2 (6 bases). The CDR3 totals 15 residues. V was shortened by 5 bases and J by 1 base, with 18 bases between the two germline ends. Germline lookup yields CDR1 DFQATT and CDR2 SNEGSKA (reference sequence). CDR3 region: CSASVRDGGSYEQYF. In DNA, the CDR3 is TGCAGTGCTTCCGTTCGGGACGGAGGGTCCTACGAGCAGTACTTC.

In the case of this clonotype: This could be a read error, since a much larger clone is one nucleotide away. V usage is TRBV5-1 and J usage is TRBJ2-7; no clear D gene. The J call may be in error: the DNA end matches TRBJ2-5 better. Germline lookup yields CDR1 SGHRS and CDR2 YFSETQ. The CDR3 length is 15 residues. The CDR3 DNA follows: TGCGCCAGCAGCTGGGTGCCAGGCTTCCAAGAGACCCAGTACTTC. Translation gives CASSWVPGFQETQYF.